The rows below give T cell receptor beta chains drawn from one sample of a study of CD8 T cells in Susac syndrome. TCRdb called the immunoSEQ multiplex PCR reads again in MiXCR, with one record for every CDR3 protein. The sample has about 24,000 distinct CDR3 sequences; over 85% are singletons. Sequenced material: CD8+ T cells from PBMCs. The receptors stem from a human donor with Susac syndrome. The CDR3 runs from the conserved cysteine through the conserved F or W. D genes are given only for firm matches. The size entry is marked missing in some rows and otherwise reads once, few, many or a size class.

size,D,J,V,DNA,CDR3
.,.,TRBJ1-4,TRBV25-1,TGTGCCAGCAGTGAATGGCAGTCGGAGGATGGAGAAAAACTGTTTTTT,CASSEWQSEDGEKLFF
.,.,TRBJ1-4,TRBV2,TGTGCCGGGGGCCGGGACCGCATGCCTAATGAAAAACTGTTTTTT,CAGGRDRMPNEKLFF
.,.,TRBJ2-5,TRBV11-2,TGTGCCAGCAGCTTAGATCCGGACAAGCAACTTTGGGACGAGACCCAGTACTTC,CASSLDPDKQLWDETQYF
.,TRBD1,TRBJ1-1,TRBV24-1,TGTGCCACCAGTTCACAGGGGGCAACTGAAGCTTTCTTT,CATSSQGATEAFF
.,TRBD1,TRBJ1-2,TRBV27,TGTGCCAGCAGTCTGGAGACAGGGTATGGCTACACCTTC,CASSLETGYGYTF
.,.,TRBJ2-5,TRBV6-5,TGTGCCAGCAGTTTTGACATTTACGGCCAAGAGACCCAGTACTTC,CASSFDIYGQETQYF
once,.,TRBJ2-3,TRBV5-4,TGTGCCAGCAGCTTTGACGTCTTGCCAGATACGCAGTATTTT,CASSFDVLPDTQYF
.,TRBD1,TRBJ1-1,TRBV20-1,TGCAGTGCTACTAGACCCCAGGACAGGGTGCGGGGTTTCTTT,CSATRPQDRVRGFF
.,.,TRBJ2-3,TRBV6-4,TGTGCCAGCAGTGACGAGGCAGGGGGCACAGATACGCAGTATTTT,CASSDEAGGTDTQYF
once,.,TRBJ1-1,TRBV9,TGTGCCAGCACACAGGGAAGATGGGACACTGAAGCTTTCTTT,CASTQGRWDTEAFF
.,.,TRBJ1-2,TRBV20-1,TGCAGTGCATCCCCGGGGGGAGGAGGTGGCTACACCTTC,CSASPGGGGGYTF
.,.,TRBJ2-5,TRBV28,TGTGCCAGCAGTTTGGTAGGCGGCGGGGGCCTCCAAGAGACCCAGTACTTC,CASSLVGGGGLQETQYF
.,.,TRBJ2-2,TRBV6-1,TGTGCCAGCAGCACCCTGGAGGGGGCCGACACCGGGGAGCTGTTTTTT,CASSTLEGADTGELFF
.,.,TRBJ2-7,TRBV28,TGTGCCAGCAGTTTCGAACCGGCCCCGGAGCAGTACTTC,CASSFEPAPEQYF
.,.,TRBJ2-3,TRBV28,TGTGCCAGCAGTTTTCTGCAGGGCACAGATACGCAGTATTTT,CASSFLQGTDTQYF
.,TRBD1,TRBJ2-7,TRBV6-5,TGTGCCAGCAGAGAGGACAGGGGGTTCACCTACGAGCAGTACTTC,CASREDRGFTYEQYF
.,TRBD1,TRBJ1-1,TRBV6-5,TGTGCCAGCAGTTACTCGCAGGGGGCGATGAACACTGAAGCTTTCTTT,CASSYSQGAMNTEAFF
.,TRBD1,TRBJ1-1,TRBV2,TGTGCCAGACTGAACCGGGACAGGGGCACTGAAGCTTTCTTT,CARLNRDRGTEAFF
.,TRBD1,TRBJ1-1,TRBV5-4,TGTGCCAGCAGCTCGGACAGGACTGAAGCTTTCTTT,CASSSDRTEAFF
.,.,TRBJ1-5,TRBV13,TGTGCCAGCAGCAGGGGGAATCAGCCCCAGCATTTT,CASSRGNQPQHF
.,.,TRBJ2-7,TRBV7-3,TGTGCCAGCAGTTTGGCAGGGGCAACCTCCTACGAGCAGTACTTC,CASSLAGATSYEQYF
.,.,TRBJ2-7,TRBV27,TGTGCCAGCAGTTTATCGGTGGGGGCCACGGCCTACGAGCAGTACTTC,CASSLSVGATAYEQYF
.,.,TRBJ2-7,TRBV6-2/TRBV6-3,TGTGCCAGTCGTCACACGGGTGAGTTCGAGCAGTACTTC,CASRHTGEFEQYF
.,.,TRBJ2-1,TRBV7-9,TGTGCCAGCAGCTTATCATGGGGTCGAGATGAGCAGTTCTTC,CASSLSWGRDEQFF
few,.,TRBJ2-7,TRBV23-1,TGCGCCAGCAGTCAACGCGGCGAGCAGTACTTC,CASSQRGEQYF
.,.,TRBJ1-1,TRBV6-5,TGTGCCAGTACCCTTCTGGCCTCTATGAACACTGAAGCTTTCTTT,CASTLLASMNTEAFF
.,TRBD1,TRBJ1-2,TRBV9,TGTGCCAGCGCCCCGACAGGGGTCAACTATGGCTACACCTTC,CASAPTGVNYGYTF
.,.,TRBJ2-3,TRBV7-9,TGTGCCAGCAGCCCCTCGGGCGCTAGCACAGATACGCAGTATTTT,CASSPSGASTDTQYF
.,.,TRBJ2-1,TRBV28,TGTGCCAGCAGTTGGAGAGGGGAGCAGTTCTTC,CASSWRGEQFF
.,TRBD1,TRBJ2-7,TRBV6-6,TGTGCCAGCAGTTACTCGAAAGGACAGGGGAACTACGAGCAGTACTTC,CASSYSKGQGNYEQYF
.,TRBD1,TRBJ1-5,TRBV12-3/TRBV12-4,TGTGCCCTACAGGGGGCGAGACAGCCCCAGCATTTT,CALQGARQPQHF
.,.,TRBJ2-3,TRBV3-1,TGTGCCAGCAGCCAAGACTGGTTAAAATTCACAGATACGCAGTATTTT,CASSQDWLKFTDTQYF
.,.,TRBJ1-5,TRBV3-1,TGTGCCAGCAGCCAAGAAGTCCCCCAAAAAAGCAATCAGCCCCAGCATTTT,CASSQEVPQKSNQPQHF
.,TRBD2,TRBJ2-5,TRBV12-3/TRBV12-4,TGTGCCAGCAGTTTAGGACTAGCGGGGAAGGGGGCAGAGACCCAGTACTTC,CASSLGLAGKGAETQYF
few,.,TRBJ2-7,TRBV6-2/TRBV6-3,TGTGCCAGCAGTTACTCGAGGCACGAGCAGTACTTC,CASSYSRHEQYF
.,TRBD1,TRBJ2-5,TRBV28,TGTGCCAGCAGTTCTGGACAGGAGGTAGTTGAGACCCAGTACTTC,CASSSGQEVVETQYF
.,.,TRBJ1-2,TRBV13,TGTGCCAGCAGCTTGGGCCCACCCGGCAATGGCTACACCTTC,CASSLGPPGNGYTF
.,.,TRBJ2-3,TRBV12-3/TRBV12-4,TGTGCCAGCAGTTTAATCTCCAACACAGATACGCAGTATTTT,CASSLISNTDTQYF
.,TRBD1,TRBJ2-2,TRBV7-9,TGTGCCAGCAGCTATCCGGGACAGGGGGACACCGGGGAGCTGTTTTTT,CASSYPGQGDTGELFF
.,.,TRBJ2-7,TRBV4-1,TGCGCCAGCAGCCAAGAACGCTCAGACCCCTTCCTCGACTACGAGCAGTACTTC,CASSQERSDPFLDYEQYF
.,TRBD1,TRBJ2-6,TRBV7-9,TGTGCCAGCAGCTTCCCCCGGGACAGGGTAGGGGCCGGGGCCAACGTCCTGACTTTC,CASSFPRDRVGAGANVLTF
.,TRBD2,TRBJ2-1,TRBV18,TGTGCCAGCTCACCGAAGGATGGGGTGGGGCTAGCGGGACGGAATGAGCAGTTCTTC,CASSPKDGVGLAGRNEQFF
once,.,TRBJ2-3,TRBV9,TGTGCCAGCAGCGTAGGTGGCAGCTACACAGATACGCAGTATTTT,CASSVGGSYTDTQYF
.,TRBD1,TRBJ1-3,TRBV28,TGTGCCAGCAGTATTATCCGGGACAGGGATTCTGGAAACACCATATATTTT,CASSIIRDRDSGNTIYF
.,.,TRBJ2-7,TRBV3-1,TGTGCCAGCAGCCAAGAACCCTACGAGCAGTACTTC,CASSQEPYEQYF
.,TRBD2,TRBJ2-1,TRBV5-6,TGTGCCAGCAGCTTCCCGGGGGAGGGTTTCTACAATGAGCAGTTCTTC,CASSFPGEGFYNEQFF
.,TRBD1,TRBJ2-1,TRBV28,TGTGCCAGCAGTTTCCCCGACAGGGGGGTTTACAATGAGCAGTTCTTC,CASSFPDRGVYNEQFF
.,.,TRBJ2-3,TRBV13,TGTGCCAGCAAAATTCTAGCCCAAAGAGGGGGTACCGAAGATACGCAGTATTTT,CASKILAQRGGTEDTQYF
.,.,TRBJ2-3,TRBV5-6,TGTGCCAGCAGAGGGACGGAGGGCACAGATACGCAGTATTTT,CASRGTEGTDTQYF
.,TRBD1,TRBJ2-1,TRBV5-1,TGCGCCAGCAGCTTGGAGTTGATCAGGGGGCCCCACAATGAGCAGTTCTTC,CASSLELIRGPHNEQFF
.,.,TRBJ2-2,TRBV19,TGTGCCAGTAGCCTGCGCACCGGGGAGCTGTTTTTT,CASSLRTGELFF
.,TRBD2,TRBJ2-1,TRBV29-1,TGCAGCGTTGGAGCGGGGGGGCCAAACTCCTACAATGAGCAGTTCTTC,CSVGAGGPNSYNEQFF
.,TRBD2,TRBJ2-5,TRBV4-3,TGCGCCAGCAGCCAAGAGCGTGGGGTAGCGGGGGAGACCCAGTACTTC,CASSQERGVAGETQYF
.,.,TRBJ1-1,TRBV19,TGTGCCAGTACCGACTTATTTGGGCCTGAAGCTTTCTTT,CASTDLFGPEAFF
.,.,TRBJ2-2,TRBV6-2/TRBV6-3,TGTGCCAGCAGCTTTGGGCAGGGGATCCCCGGGGAGCTGTTTTTT,CASSFGQGIPGELFF
.,.,TRBJ2-2,TRBV10-2,TGCGCCAGCCAAACGCGCCCCCGGGCCGGGGAGCTGTTTTTT,CASQTRPRAGELFF
.,.,TRBJ2-3,TRBV4-2,TGTGCCAGCAGCCAAGATAGGGATACGCAGTATTTT,CASSQDRDTQYF